This is a list of T cell receptor beta chains from one sample in a study of T cells in Graves' hyperthyroidism and ophthalmopathy. A single record per CDR3 protein comes from TCRdb applying MiXCR to the multiplex PCR reads. The profile covers around 520,000 distinct CDR3 sequences, with about 15% appearing a single time and around 14% taken by the ten largest. Input material: blood. Every receptor here comes from a woman aged 40 to 50 with Graves' hyperthyroidism. Each CDR3 is given with its conserved first and last residue. Each record gives: V gene, J gene, clone size, D gene, CDR3 protein, CDR3 DNA. A D gene is named only where the DNA matches it firmly. Clone size appears in some rows only: once, few, many, or a class for an expanded clone.

>TRBV27|TRBJ1-1|many|.
CASSLYQANTEAFF
TGTGCCAGCAGTTTATACCAGGCTAACACTGAAGCTTTCTTT
>TRBV28|TRBJ1-4|.|TRBD1
CASSFGGTGNEKLFF
TGTGCCAGCAGTTTCGGGGGGACAGGGAATGAAAAACTGTTTTTT
>TRBV7-2|TRBJ1-2|few|.
CASSLNVDMGGYTF
TGTGCCAGCAGCTTAAATGTGGATATGGGTGGCTACACCTTC
>TRBV7-3|TRBJ2-5|many|TRBD2
CASSSRTSGREETQYF
TGTGCCAGCAGCTCCAGGACTAGCGGGAGGGAGGAGACCCAGTACTTC
>TRBV7-9|TRBJ2-2|.|.
CASSLLVGVNTGELFF
TGTGCCAGCAGCTTATTAGTGGGAGTGAACACCGGGGAGCTGTTTTTT
>TRBV27|TRBJ2-1|once|.
CASSFLGESQFF
TGTGCCAGCAGTTTCTTGGGAGAGTCCCAGTTCTTC
>TRBV7-9|TRBJ2-4|many|TRBD1
CASSLAGDSQYF
TGTGCCAGCAGCTTAGCGGGGGACAGTCAGTACTTC
>TRBV12-5|TRBJ2-7|.|.
CASALRGLARYEQYF
TGTGCTAGTGCCTTGCGGGGTCTAGCGAGGTACGAGCAGTACTTC
>TRBV13|TRBJ1-2|many|TRBD1
CASSSQGAGGYTF
TGTGCCAGCAGTTCACAGGGGGCGGGTGGCTACACCTTC
>TRBV20-1|TRBJ2-7|.|.
CSVAGLVNEQYF
TGCAGTGTCGCGGGACTGGTCAACGAGCAGTACTTC
>TRBV5-6|TRBJ2-2|few|.
CASSSVSGELFF
TGTGCCAGCAGCTCGGTGTCCGGGGAGCTGTTTTTT
>TRBV28|TRBJ1-5|many|TRBD1
CASRLTGGSQPQHF
TGTGCCAGCAGGTTAACAGGGGGCAGTCAGCCCCAGCATTTT
>TRBV20-1|TRBJ2-7|few|.
CSARGTYEQYF
TGCAGTGCTAGAGGAACCTACGAGCAGTACTTC
>TRBV27|TRBJ2-2|.|.
CASSSPGPRGGFVRELFF
TGTGCCAGCAGTTCCCCGGGTCCTAGGGGGGGTTTTGTACGGGAGCTGTTTTTT
>TRBV28|TRBJ2-1|many|.
CASSFQGWDYNEQFF
TGTGCCAGCAGTTTCCAGGGTTGGGACTACAATGAGCAGTTCTTC
>TRBV28|TRBJ2-7|many|.
CASSFGGTESYEQYF
TGTGCCAGCAGTTTTGGCGGGACAGAAAGTTACGAGCAGTACTTC
>TRBV19|TRBJ2-5|.|.
CASSIPGQETQYF
TGTGCCAGTAGTATTCCGGGGCAAGAGACCCAGTACTTC
>TRBV5-6|TRBJ2-2|.|.
CASTWGGATTGELFF
TGTGCCAGCACCTGGGGGGGGGCAACCACCGGGGAGCTGTTTTTT
>TRBV6-1|TRBJ2-3|many|TRBD1
CASSARGSSDTQYF
TGTGCCAGCAGCGCCAGGGGGAGTAGTGATACGCAGTATTTT
>TRBV5-1|TRBJ2-1|many|TRBD2
CASSEGSSGSSYNEQFF
TGCGCCAGCAGCGAGGGTTCTAGCGGGAGCTCCTACAATGAGCAGTTCTTC
>TRBV7-9|TRBJ2-7|many|.
CASSSMGREQYF
TGTGCCAGCAGCTCAATGGGTCGGGAGCAGTACTTC
>TRBV30|TRBJ1-5|many|.
CAWSEGSNQPQHF
TGTGCCTGGAGTGAGGGTTCCAATCAGCCCCAGCATTTT
>TRBV19|TRBJ2-7|once|.
CASSIADRSYEQYF
TGTGCCAGTAGTATAGCGGACAGATCCTACGAGCAGTACTTC
>TRBV20-1|TRBJ2-1|many|.
CSARDGGSFSYNEQFF
TGCAGTGCTAGAGATGGTGGTAGCTTCTCCTACAATGAGCAGTTCTTC
>TRBV2|TRBJ2-1|few|TRBD2
CASSGTTGTSGSRGYNEQFF
TGTGCCAGCAGCGGGACAACCGGGACTAGCGGGAGTCGAGGGTACAATGAGCAGTTCTTC
>TRBV6-1|TRBJ2-1|few|.
CASRRATGLGYNEQFF
TGTGCCAGCAGGCGGGCTACTGGCTTAGGCTACAATGAGCAGTTCTTC
>TRBV30|TRBJ2-3|.|TRBD2
CAGRLAGGARDTQYF
TGTGCCGGCCGACTAGCGGGAGGCGCGAGGGATACGCAGTATTTT
>TRBV24-1|TRBJ1-5|few|.
CATSDLRQPQHF
TGTGCCACCAGTGATTTGCGACAGCCCCAGCATTTT
>TRBV20-1|TRBJ2-1|.|TRBD1
CSARPTGAESYNEQFF
TGCAGTGCTAGACCAACAGGGGCGGAGTCCTACAATGAGCAGTTCTTC
>TRBV18|TRBJ2-2|many|TRBD1
CASSPPGGTGELFF
TGTGCCAGCTCACCTCCAGGGGGCACCGGGGAGCTGTTTTTT
>TRBV28|TRBJ2-3|many|TRBD1
CASSLFQGASSTDTQYF
TGTGCCAGCAGTTTATTCCAGGGGGCTAGCAGCACAGATACGCAGTATTTT
>TRBV10-1|TRBJ2-7|.|TRBD2
CASSVSLAGEIHEQYF
TGCGCCAGCAGTGTGTCGCTAGCGGGAGAAATCCACGAGCAGTACTTC
>TRBV3-1|TRBJ2-7|many|TRBD2
CASSQGRLAGVEEQYF
TGTGCCAGCAGCCAAGGCCGGCTAGCGGGAGTTGAAGAGCAGTACTTC
>TRBV12-3/TRBV12-4|TRBJ2-1|many|TRBD2
CASSGTSGRIWVEQFF
TGTGCCAGCAGCGGGACTAGCGGGAGAATTTGGGTTGAGCAGTTCTTC
>TRBV5-1|TRBJ1-1|many|.
CASSANQGTSTEAFF
TGCGCCAGCAGCGCAAACCAGGGAACATCCACTGAAGCTTTCTTT
>TRBV18|TRBJ1-1|many|.
CASSAERVGTEAFF
TGTGCCAGCTCCGCTGAGCGGGTGGGGACTGAAGCTTTCTTT
>TRBV7-2|TRBJ2-7|once|.
CASSQDMAGTYEQYF
TGCGCCAGCAGCCAAGATATGGCGGGTACCTACGAGCAGTACTTC
>TRBV28|TRBJ1-2|.|TRBD1
CASSLGTGDRYGYTF
TGTGCCAGCAGTTTGGGGACAGGGGACCGCTATGGCTACACCTTC
>TRBV18|TRBJ1-1|.|.
CASSSLQEEAFF
TGTGCCAGCTCGTCGTTACAGGAGGAAGCTTTCTTT
>TRBV29-1|TRBJ1-1|many|.
CSVEDISGTEAFF
TGCAGCGTTGAAGATATCAGTGGCACTGAAGCTTTCTTT
>TRBV19|TRBJ1-2|few|.
CASSRQSYGYTF
TGTGCCAGTAGCCGGCAGTCCTATGGCTACACCTTC
>TRBV12-3/TRBV12-4|TRBJ1-4|many|.
CASSSGRSGVVSEKLFF
TGTGCCAGCAGTTCGGGTCGTTCGGGGGTGGTGAGTGAAAAACTGTTTTTT
>TRBV29-1|TRBJ2-3|.|.
CSVVRGLVGADTQYF
TGCAGCGTTGTACGTGGGTTGGTGGGAGCAGATACGCAGTATTTT
>TRBV12-3/TRBV12-4|TRBJ2-1|once|TRBD1
CASSVTTGDHEQFF
TGTGCCAGCAGCGTAACGACAGGGGACCATGAGCAGTTCTTC
>TRBV11-2|TRBJ1-1|many|TRBD1
CASRYRGSNTEAFF
TGTGCCAGCCGCTACAGGGGATCGAACACTGAAGCTTTCTTT